This TCR beta chain comes out of a study of OX40 agonist ivuxolimab in advanced cancers. This clone was found once. Germline-derived CDR1 and CDR2 are MNHNS and SASEGT. The CDR3 spans 12 residues. TCRdb's table, derived via immunoSEQ multiplex PCR, lists solely in-frame clones and lacks some. There are 25,000 to 30,000 clones in the sample; 70% to 90% occur only once, and approximately 26% lies in the top ten. The source was CD4+ or CD8+ T cells sorted from blood, collected in a trial of the OX40 agonist ivuxolimab. The chain is built from TRBV6-1 and TRBJ2-1; 7 bases line up with TRBD2. This TCR came from an adult with an advanced solid tumor such as melanoma, head and neck, liver or kidney cancer. CDR3 nucleotides: TGTGCTACTCAGCGGGGTTACAATGAGCAGTTCTTC. Translated, it gives CATQRGYNEQFF.